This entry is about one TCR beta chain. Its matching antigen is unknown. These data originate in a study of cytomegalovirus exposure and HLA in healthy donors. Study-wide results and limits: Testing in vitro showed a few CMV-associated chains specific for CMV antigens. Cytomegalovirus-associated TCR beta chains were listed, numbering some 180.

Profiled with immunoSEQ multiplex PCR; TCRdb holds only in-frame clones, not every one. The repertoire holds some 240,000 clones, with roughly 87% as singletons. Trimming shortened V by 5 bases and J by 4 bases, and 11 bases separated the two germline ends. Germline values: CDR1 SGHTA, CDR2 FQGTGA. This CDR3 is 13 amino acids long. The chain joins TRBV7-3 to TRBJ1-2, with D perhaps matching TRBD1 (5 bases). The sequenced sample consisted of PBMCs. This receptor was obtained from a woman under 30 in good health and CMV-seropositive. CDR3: CASSPDSFYGYTF. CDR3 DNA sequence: TGTGCCAGCAGCCCCGACAGCTTCTATGGCTACACCTTC.